This T cell receptor (beta chain) was retrieved from a study of CD8+ T cells in alopecia areata. In the study overall: The drug, tofacitinib, lasted 6 to 18 months, followed by 6 months off drug. Findings and limits, study-wide: Scalp sequencing captures resident alphabeta T cells of normal skin too.

The study team obtained lesional scalp punch biopsies and peripheral blood from alopecia areata patients. Sorted populations comprised CD4+ and CD8+ T cells obtained from PBMCs. With 6 bases removed from V and 3 bases from J, the gap between germline ends came to 18 bases. From germline, CDR1 is SQVTM and CDR2 ANQGSEA. CDR3 size: 14 residues. This clone was counted between two and nine times. Its antigen is unidentified. cDNA serving as the sequencing template came from extracted, reverse transcribed RNA. Produced via immunoSEQ multiplex PCR; TCRdb's table is partial and in-frame only. Counted here are 170,000 or so clones, 59% occurring once; the ten biggest clones make up around 15%.

The chain uses TRBV29-1 and TRBJ2-7, with D tentatively TRBD2 (6 bases). The sample in question was CD4+ T cells sorted from blood, obtained at week 0. The receptor was isolated from a human donor with alopecia areata. The CDR3 nucleotides read TGCAGCGTGCGCACCGGACGGGAGATCTACGAGCAGTACTTC. This codes for CSVRTGREIYEQYF.